These T cell receptor beta chains were read from a single sample in a study of early stage breast cancer tumors. Data came from immunoSEQ multiplex PCR; TCRdb stores just in-frame clones and leaves some out. This sample has just over 70,000 clones; around four fifths occur once, and the top ten carry around 3.4%. Sequencing was done on a sample of blood. These receptors originate from a person aged 55-75 years with breast cancer. Each CDR3 is given without its conserved first and last residue. The order of the fields is V gene, J gene, CDR3 length, CDR3 protein.

v_gene: TRBV6-6; j_gene: TRBJ1-2; len: 13; CDR3aa: ASILFARDSYGYT
v_gene: TRBV28; j_gene: TRBJ2-1; len: 11; CDR3aa: ATLGGGYNEQF
v_gene: TRBV11-2; j_gene: TRBJ1-5; len: 11; CDR3aa: ASSLGPNQPQH
v_gene: TRBV6-6; j_gene: TRBJ1-5; len: 10; CDR3aa: ASSFSNQPQH
v_gene: TRBV30; j_gene: TRBJ1-6; len: 15; CDR3aa: AWTQGSSSSYNSPLH
v_gene: TRBV6-5; j_gene: TRBJ2-4; len: 12; CDR3aa: ATWTGRAKNIQY
v_gene: TRBV18; j_gene: TRBJ2-1; len: 10; CDR3aa: ASSPGRFEQF
v_gene: TRBV7-2; j_gene: TRBJ2-3; len: 12; CDR3aa: ASVPRGSTDTQY
v_gene: TRBV7-8; j_gene: TRBJ2-7; len: 11; CDR3aa: ASCGGPGFEQY
v_gene: TRBV7-9; j_gene: TRBJ2-7; len: 12; CDR3aa: ASSWTGQLGEQY
v_gene: TRBV30; j_gene: TRBJ1-5; len: 11; CDR3aa: AWSPSSNQPQH
v_gene: TRBV19; j_gene: TRBJ1-2; len: 13; CDR3aa: ASSTGQGLYYGYT
v_gene: TRBV7-9; j_gene: TRBJ2-5; len: 14; CDR3aa: ASSRLAEFGQETQY
v_gene: TRBV2; j_gene: TRBJ1-1; len: 11; CDR3aa: ASSELSGTEAF
v_gene: TRBV20-1; j_gene: TRBJ2-3; len: 9; CDR3aa: SATNTDTQY
v_gene: TRBV30; j_gene: TRBJ1-1; len: 8; CDR3aa: AWRYPEAF
v_gene: TRBV6-1; j_gene: TRBJ1-5; len: 15; CDR3aa: ASSEVLGRDSDQPQH
v_gene: TRBV5-1; j_gene: TRBJ2-5; len: 12; CDR3aa: ASSLGGRRETQY
v_gene: TRBV5-4; j_gene: TRBJ2-3; len: 10; CDR3aa: ASSSTSGQQY
v_gene: TRBV7-9; j_gene: TRBJ1-2; len: 12; CDR3aa: ASSQGTTVMGYT
v_gene: TRBV27; j_gene: TRBJ2-4; len: 11; CDR3aa: ASTSRAKNIQY
v_gene: TRBV12-5; j_gene: TRBJ2-1; len: 14; CDR3aa: ASGLDLGQGANEQF
v_gene: TRBV6-6; j_gene: TRBJ1-5; len: 11; CDR3aa: ASSYAVNQPQH
v_gene: TRBV4-1; j_gene: TRBJ1-2; len: 11; CDR3aa: ASSQADRSGYT
v_gene: TRBV7-9; j_gene: TRBJ1-1; len: 12; CDR3aa: ASSLVGATTEAF
v_gene: TRBV5-1; j_gene: TRBJ2-5; len: 13; CDR3aa: ASSYRVQAPETQY
v_gene: TRBV18; j_gene: TRBJ2-7; len: 15; CDR3aa: ASSPSTSGSYSYEQY
v_gene: TRBV4-1; j_gene: TRBJ2-7; len: 10; CDR3aa: ASSQGLAEQY
v_gene: TRBV29-1; j_gene: TRBJ1-1; len: 10; CDR3aa: SVPGAGLGAF
v_gene: TRBV18; j_gene: TRBJ1-4; len: 11; CDR3aa: ASSRTINEKLF
v_gene: TRBV27; j_gene: TRBJ2-7; len: 13; CDR3aa: ASSWIQGTSYEQY
v_gene: TRBV5-1; j_gene: TRBJ2-5; len: 10; CDR3aa: ASSLLGETQY
v_gene: TRBV7-3; j_gene: TRBJ2-5; len: 13; CDR3aa: ASSSGPPGLETQY
v_gene: TRBV28; j_gene: TRBJ2-5; len: 10; CDR3aa: ASSPGQETQY